These 31 T cell receptor beta chains were all obtained from the same sample, sequenced in a study of beta chain features in type 1 diabetes. Every isolated RNA sample was fully reverse transcribed, so sequencing captured expressed TCRB transcripts. Repertoires were generated with immunoSEQ multiplex PCR, while TCRdb's copy carries only in-frame clones and drops some. The sample lists some 140,000 clones, about a tenth occurring once. Sequences were obtained from central memory CD4+ T cells from blood. These receptors were taken from a man aged 18 to 30 in good health.

The chain links TRBV6-5 to TRBJ1-2, with D maybe TRBD1 (5 bases). The CDR3 totals 12 residues. Trimming took 6 bases from V and 6 from J, leaving 11 bases between them. From germline, CDR1 is MNHEY and CDR2 SVGAGI. This chain's CDR3 is CASRLQANGYTF. CDR3 nucleotides: TGTGCCAGCAGGCTACAGGCAAATGGCTACACCTTC.

This clone has only a few counts. The rearrangement joins TRBV6-5 to TRBJ2-1; D is possibly TRBD2 (6 bases). There are 15 residues in the CDR3. Per germline, CDR1 MNHEY and CDR2 SVGAGI. The V end lost 5 bases, the J end lost 3 bases, and 14 bases lay between the germline ends. DNA of the CDR3: TGTGCCAGCAGTGGCTGGGCGGGGAACTACAATGAGCAGTTCTTC. The encoded protein is CASSGWAGNYNEQFF.

The rearrangement links TRBV11-1 to TRBJ2-5; D is perhaps TRBD2 (5 bases). The V end lost 5 bases, the J end lost 2 bases, and 18 bases lay between the germline ends. The CDR3 length is 16 residues. Germline values: CDR1 SGHAT, CDR2 FQDESV (reference sequence). This CDR3 is CASSQAMTTQQETQYF. The CDR3 region has the DNA TGTGCCAGCAGCCAGGCGATGACTACCCAACAAGAGACCCAGTACTTC.

The genes are TRBV10-3 and TRBJ2-7, with 8 nucleotides matching TRBD1. Germline trimming cut 4 bases from V and 6 bases from J; bases unmatched to any gene: 8. Germline assignment: CDR1 ENHRY and CDR2 SYGVKD. CDR3 length: 14 residues. The CDR3 is CAISGDRKPSEQYF. Here the CDR3 DNA reads TGTGCCATCAGTGGGGACAGGAAACCCAGCGAGCAGTACTTC.

The CDR3 DNA reads TGTGCCAGCAGCCCCCCGGGACTAGCGAACACCGGGGAGCTGTTTTTT. Protein sequence: CASSPPGLANTGELFF. The V and J genes are TRBV7-9 and TRBJ2-2; 8 bases align to TRBD2. With V trimmed by 5 bases and J by 0 bases, 5 bases remained unmatched. The germline V gene has CDR1 SEHNR and CDR2 FQNEAQ (reference sequence). CDR3 length: 16 residues.

The V gene is TRBV11-2, the J gene TRBJ1-6; D ambiguous. The V gene's germline CDR1 is SGHAT and CDR2 FQNNGV. V was shortened by 3 bases and J by 5 bases, with 2 bases between the two germline ends. This CDR3 region has 12 residues. The CDR3 region has the DNA TGTGCCAGCAGCTTCAATAATTCACCCCTCCACTTT. Translating it yields CASSFNNSPLHF.

V is TRBV30 and J is TRBJ1-1, with TRBD1 matching over 7 bases. The CDR3 is 16 amino acids. Trimming at V came to 3 bases and at J to 2 bases, leaving 12 bases not matched to a gene. Germline assignment: CDR1 GTSNPN and CDR2 SVGIG (reference sequence). The CDR3 loop reads CAWRYPRDSYNTEAFF. DNA of the CDR3: TGTGCCTGGAGGTATCCGAGGGACAGCTACAACACTGAAGCTTTCTTT.

The chain employs TRBV7-2 and TRBJ1-1, with TRBD1 as a possible D gene (5 bases). V lost 5 bases and J lost 1, with 17 bases in between. The CDR3 runs 16 residues. Germline V gene sequence: CDR1 SGHTA, CDR2 FQGNSA. In nucleotides, the CDR3 is TGTGCCAGCAGCCCATGGGGGGTTAGGAGGAACACTGAAGCTTTCTTT. It yields the protein CASSPWGVRRNTEAFF.

This clone turned up a few times. V and J are TRBV5-6 and TRBJ2-1; 11 nucleotides line up with TRBD1. V trimming: 6 bases; J trimming: 9 bases; junction bases outside the gene matches: 8. The length of the CDR3 is 14 residues. The germline V gene has CDR1 SGHDT and CDR2 YYEEEE. Here the CDR3 reads CASIGDRGAGEQFF. The CDR3 bases are TGTGCCAGCATTGGGGACAGGGGGGCGGGTGAGCAGTTCTTC.

The J gene is TRBJ2-7, the V gene TRBV19; 7 nucleotides align to TRBD2. The CDR3 runs to 14 residues. The trim removed 7 bases at V and 2 bases at J, leaving 8 bases unmatched. Germline CDR1 LNHDA, CDR2 SQIVND (reference sequence). The CDR3 is CASKASGETYEQYF. The CDR3 nucleotides read TGTGCCAGTAAGGCCAGCGGGGAGACCTACGAGCAGTACTTC.

This clone has just a few counts. This chain links TRBV2 with TRBJ1-6, with D perhaps matching TRBD1 (5 bases). Germline CDR1 and CDR2: SNHLY and FYNNEI. This CDR3 is built from 13 residues. V lost 5 bases to trimming and J lost 7 bases, with 9 bases between them. This CDR3 is CASSSDRNSPLHF. The CDR3 region has the DNA TGTGCCAGCAGTTCTGACAGAAATTCACCCCTCCACTTT.

The chain couples TRBV7-2 to TRBJ2-3, with TRBD2 matching 10 bases. CDR1 is SGHTA and CDR2 is FQGNSA in the germline V gene. CDR3 length equals 17 residues. Trimming at V came to 5 bases and at J to 4 bases, leaving 12 bases not matched to a gene. The DNA of the CDR3 is TGTGCCAGCAGCGCCCGGGCTAGCGGGGGCGGCGCAGATACGCAGTATTTT. This encodes CASSARASGGGADTQYF.

V gene TRBV19 combines with J gene TRBJ2-3; 7 nucleotides align to TRBD2. Germline CDR1 is LNHDA and CDR2 is SQIVND (reference sequence). The CDR3 runs to 14 residues. J lost 2 bases, V lost 3 bases, and 2 bases had no gene match. CDR3 region: CASSIGLVTDTQYF. In nucleotides, the CDR3 is TGTGCCAGTAGTATTGGACTAGTCACAGATACGCAGTATTTT.

This clone occurred a few times. V gene TRBV11-2 combines with J gene TRBJ2-1; weak D call: TRBD2 (7 bases). The germline V gene encodes CDR1 SGHAT and CDR2 FQNNGV. The CDR3 totals 17 residues. V dropped 0 bases and J dropped 3 bases, with 15 bases sitting between them. The CDR3 protein is CASSLDRGGGLYNEQFF. In nucleotides, the CDR3 is TGTGCCAGCAGCTTAGATCGGGGAGGGGGGCTCTACAATGAGCAGTTCTTC. Supplemented by reference TRBV11-2 and TRBJ2-1, the full variable domain reads EAGVAQSPRYKIIEKRQSVAFWCNPISGHATLYWYQQILGQGPKLLIQFQNNGVVDDSQLPKDRFSAERLKGVDSTLKIQPAKLEDSAVYLCASSLDRGGGLYNEQFFGPGTRLTVL.

This clone was detected ten times or more. The chain links TRBV28 to TRBJ2-7; maybe TRBD1 (6 bases). The CDR3 covers 13 residues. V was cut by 6 bases and J by 3 bases, with 12 bases left in between. Per germline, CDR1 MDHEN and CDR2 SYDVKM. This chain's CDR3 is CASRSPQGYEQYF. The CDR3 region has the DNA TGTGCCAGCAGGTCACCACAGGGCTACGAGCAGTACTTC. The full variable domain, with the rest looked up from reference TRBV28 and TRBJ2-7, is DVKVTQSSRYLVKRTGEKVFLECVQDMDHENMFWYRQDPGLGLRLIYFSYDVKMKEKGDIPEGYSVSREKKERFSLILESASTNQTSMYLCASRSPQGYEQYFGPGTRLTVT.

This chain joins TRBV28 and TRBJ2-3; a weak D match, TRBD1 (6 bases). The germline V gene has CDR1 MDHEN and CDR2 SYDVKM. This CDR3 is 13 amino acids long. Trimming took off 7 bases at V and 0 bases at J, with 8 bases between the two ends. CDR3 amino acids: CASKTGSTDTQYF. As DNA, the CDR3 is TGTGCCAGCAAGACAGGTAGCACAGATACGCAGTATTTT.

There are a few counts of this clone. The genes are TRBV30 and TRBJ1-3; a possible D gene is TRBD1 (6 bases). The CDR3 is 15 residues long. Between the trimmed V and J ends, which lost 2 bases and 0 bases, there was a span of 11 bases. Germline-derived CDR1 and CDR2 are GTSNPN and SVGIG (reference sequence). Here the CDR3 DNA reads TGTGCCTGGAGTACCAGGACAGCCTCTGGAAACACCATATATTTT. Translated, it gives CAWSTRTASGNTIYF.

The genes are TRBV19 and TRBJ2-1; D perhaps matches TRBD2 (7 bases). Germline values: CDR1 LNHDA, CDR2 SQIVND (reference sequence). The V end lost 5 bases, the J end lost 6 bases, and 20 bases lay between the germline ends. CDR3 length: 16 amino acids. In DNA form, the CDR3 reads TGTGCCAGTAGTCCAAATCGGGGGGCCCCCCCCAATGAGCAGTTCTTC. Its translation is CASSPNRGAPPNEQFF.

This chain links TRBV4-3 with TRBJ1-1; maybe TRBD1 (6 bases). Per germline, CDR1 LGHNA and CDR2 YSLEER. CDR3 length: 14 amino acids. Trimming removed 3 bases at V and 7 bases at J, with 15 bases between. The CDR3 here is CASSQRRGGVEAFF. The CDR3 region has the DNA TGCGCCAGCAGCCAGAGAAGGGGGGGGGTTGAAGCTTTCTTT.

The chain joins TRBV6-1 to TRBJ1-1, with 7 bases fitting TRBD1. The CDR3 has 13 amino acids. With 6 bases clipped from V and 1 base from J, the junction kept 2 bases outside the gene matches. The germline V gene encodes CDR1 MNHNS and CDR2 SASEGT. The CDR3 loop reads CASRDRPNTEAFF. DNA for the CDR3: TGTGCCAGCAGGGACAGGCCGAACACTGAAGCTTTCTTT.

The genes are TRBV4-2 and TRBJ2-6; no clear D gene. The CDR3 totals 16 residues. V lost 0 bases and J lost 2, with 8 bases in between. The germline gives CDR1 LGHNA, CDR2 YNFKEQ. CDR3 in amino acids: CASSQDFTAGANVLTF. Written as DNA, the CDR3 is TGTGCCAGCAGCCAAGATTTTACAGCTGGGGCCAACGTCCTGACTTTC.

To note about this clone: One end of the junction does not line up with germline, which may come from a read error. The CDR3 bases are TGCGTGAGGAGGGGTGAGACTGAAGCTTTCTTT. Its translation: CVRRGETEAFF. The chain employs TRBV30 and TRBJ1-1, with TRBD1 as a possible D gene (5 bases). This CDR3 has 11 residues. Germline CDR1 is GTSNPN and CDR2 is SVGIG (reference sequence).

This clone was detected only a few times. V and J are TRBV5-6 and TRBJ2-5; the D gene is possibly TRBD2 (6 bases). The CDR3 contains 14 residues. V gave up 4 bases and J gave up 5 bases, with 15 bases separating them. Germline values: CDR1 SGHDT, CDR2 YYEEEE. DNA of the CDR3: TGTGCCAGCAGCCCCGGGTGGGGGGAGGAGACCCAGTACTTC. Amino acids: CASSPGWGEETQYF. The full variable domain, in which reference TRBV5-6 and TRBJ2-5 provide the parts outside the CDR3, is DAGVTQSPTHLIKTRGQQVTLRCSPKSGHDTVSWYQQALGQGPQFIFQYYEEEERQRGNFPDRFSGHQFPNYSSELNVNALLLGDSALYLCASSPGWGEETQYFGPGTRLLVL.

This clone has only a few counts. V and J are TRBV18 and TRBJ2-1, with 7 bases aligning to TRBD1. Germline assignment: CDR1 KGHSH and CDR2 LQKENI. With V trimmed by 3 bases and J by 7 bases, 3 bases remained unmatched. The CDR3 consists of 13 residues. The CDR3 sequence is CASSPMTGNEQFF. Here the CDR3 DNA reads TGTGCCAGCTCACCCATGACAGGGAATGAGCAGTTCTTC.

This clone was seen once. The chain has TRBV9 and TRBJ2-3, with TRBD1 matching 8 bases. Germline CDR1 reads SGDLS; CDR2 reads YYNGEE. The trim removed 4 bases at V and 3 bases at J, leaving 7 bases unmatched. The CDR3 has 15 residues. The CDR3, as DNA: TGTGCCAGCAGCAGACAGGGGTTTTGGACAGATACGCAGTATTTT. This codes for CASSRQGFWTDTQYF.

This chain joins TRBV5-6 and TRBJ2-5; TRBD2 is a possible D gene (5 bases). Trimming shortened V by 0 bases and J by 0 bases, and 12 bases separated the two germline ends. Germline lookup yields CDR1 SGHDT and CDR2 YYEEEE. This CDR3 is 16 amino acids long. The CDR3 DNA is TGTGCCAGCAGCTTGGTACGAGGGTCGTACCAAGAGACCCAGTACTTC. It specifies CASSLVRGSYQETQYF.

This clone was observed a few times. The CDR3 nucleotides are TGTGCCAGCAGCTTAGGCGGGGGGGCCCCAAGCACAGATACGCAGTATTTT. Translated: CASSLGGGAPSTDTQYF. This rearrangement joins TRBV7-9 to TRBJ2-3; 9 nucleotides agree with TRBD2. Germline V gene lookup returns CDR1 SEHNR and CDR2 FQNEAQ (reference sequence). The ends lost 1 base at V and 0 bases at J; junction bases unmatched: 5. The CDR3 contains 17 residues.

The chain joins TRBV7-8 to TRBJ2-5; possible D gene TRBD1, 6 bases. This CDR3 contains 17 residues. V was clipped by 6 bases and J by 3 bases, with 23 bases between them. Germline V CDR1 and CDR2: SGHVS, FQNEAQ. The chain's CDR3 is CASRTRGLRGMEETQYF. The CDR3 nucleotides read TGTGCCAGCAGAACCCGAGGGCTCAGGGGAATGGAAGAGACCCAGTACTTC.

This clone was recorded a few times. Other DNA variants within this sample encode the same CDR3. The rearrangement joins TRBV5-1 to TRBJ2-5; D call uncertain. Trimming left V 0 bases short and J 5 bases short, with 5 bases between. There are 12 residues in the CDR3. Germline V gene sequence: CDR1 SGHRS, CDR2 YFSETQ. As DNA, the CDR3 is TGCGCCAGCAGCTTGGATCTGGAGACCCAGTACTTC. As protein: CASSLDLETQYF.

A few counts support this clone. The chain combines TRBV6-1 with TRBJ2-4, with D possibly TRBD2 on 6 matching bases. The germline V gene encodes CDR1 MNHNS and CDR2 SASEGT. CDR3 size: 16 residues. Trimming stripped 2 bases from V and 7 bases from J, with 18 bases between. The CDR3 spells CASSESDGRAGNIQYF. In nucleotides, the CDR3 is TGTGCCAGCAGTGAAAGCGATGGCAGGGCGGGGAACATTCAGTACTTC.

This clone was observed a few times. Additional DNA sequences in this sample encode the identical CDR3. This rearrangement joins TRBV6-5 to TRBJ2-7, with 7 positions matching TRBD1. Germline CDR1 is MNHEY and CDR2 is SVGAGI. With V trimmed by 5 bases and J by 0 bases, 4 bases remained unmatched. This CDR3 spans 14 amino acids. Here the CDR3 DNA reads TGTGCCAGCAGTCCGGACAGGTCCTCCTACGAGCAGTACTTC. Protein: CASSPDRSSYEQYF.